This T cell receptor (beta chain) appears in the sequencing data of a study of blood T cells in healthy people across ages. Healthy Caucasian individuals from Russia aged about 6 to 90 were enrolled as donors. This clonotype was detected only a few times. The germline V and J ends were trimmed by 4 bases and 4 bases, with 17 bases remaining between them. In germline, CDR1 is SGHRS, CDR2 YFSETQ. The CDR3 runs 16 residues. PCR was performed a second time for roughly 6 to 12 cycles using a sample-barcoded 5' primer and a J-beta primer mix. The template-switch adaptor, which had 12 random nucleotides, put a tag on each cDNA molecule. TCRdb fed the 5' RACE reads into MiXCR, producing one record per CDR3 protein. The table lists 1,500,000 or so distinct CDR3 sequences, roughly two fifths of them singletons.

The sample was blood. The sequence derives from a woman aged 18-29 years in good health. The chain recombines TRBV5-1 with TRBJ1-4; D might be TRBD1 (5 bases). The CDR3 DNA is TGCGCCAGCAGCAACGGGGCCGCCTTCAGTAATGAAAAACTGTTTTTT. Translation: CASSNGAAFSNEKLFF.